Presented here are 15 T cell receptor beta chains from one specimen sequenced in a study of shared clonotypes between healthy human individuals. TCRdb keeps only in-frame clones here, not all; method: immunoSEQ multiplex PCR. The table lists about 1.1 million clones, about 80% of them singletons. Sequenced: memory CD4+ T cells from PBMCs. Subset specified: CD45RA-negative fraction. The receptor set was obtained from a man younger than 35 in good health. Some clones in this sample may be carry-over from other donors' samples.

V and J are TRBV18 and TRBJ2-3; the match to TRBD2 covers 9 bases. In germline, CDR1 is KGHSH, CDR2 LQKENI. CDR3 length: 19 amino acids. The V segment lost 4 bases and the J segment 0 bases; nucleotides outside the gene matches: 14. The CDR3 region is CASSRFPYSSGASTDTQYF. DNA of the CDR3: TGTGCCAGCTCACGTTTCCCCTATTCTAGCGGGGCTAGCACAGATACGCAGTATTTT.

CDR3 DNA sequence: TGTGCCAGCTCACCATCGGGAGCTCGGTACGAGCAGTACTTC. Its translation: CASSPSGARYEQYF. J is TRBJ2-7 and V is TRBV18; TRBD2 is a possible D gene (6 bases). The V end lost 2 bases, the J end lost 4 bases, and 12 bases lay between the germline ends. CDR1 and CDR2 from the germline V gene are KGHSH and LQKENI. This CDR3 is 14 amino acids long.

The chain has TRBV5-4 and TRBJ2-7, with 10 positions matching TRBD2. The CDR3 spans 14 residues. Germline assignment: CDR1 SGHNT and CDR2 YYREEE (reference sequence). The ends lost 2 bases at V and 5 bases at J; junction bases unmatched: 4. The CDR3 region is CASSFSGRNDEQYF. Here the CDR3 DNA reads TGTGCCAGCAGCTTTAGCGGGAGGAACGACGAGCAGTACTTC. The full variable domain, its missing parts supplied by reference TRBV5-4 and TRBJ2-7, is ETGVTQSPTHLIKTRGQQVTLRCSSQSGHNTVSWYQQALGQGPQFIFQYYREEENGRGNFPPRFSGLQFPNYSSELNVNALELDDSALYLCASSFSGRNDEQYFGPGTRLTVT.

This clone was seen a single time. The J gene is TRBJ2-1, the V gene TRBV7-9; D uncertain. Germline V gives CDR1 SEHNR, CDR2 FQNEAQ (reference sequence). The CDR3 totals 15 residues. The V end was cut by 5 bases, the J end by 6 bases, with 17 bases between. The CDR3 DNA is TGTGCCAGCAGCAAACAAGGCCTACGGAGCAATGAGCAGTTCTTC. As protein: CASSKQGLRSNEQFF. The variable domain in full, completed from reference TRBV7-9 and TRBJ2-1, reads DTGVSQNPRHKITKRGQNVTFRCDPISEHNRLYWYRQTLGQGPEFLTYFQNEAQLEKSRLLSDRFSAERPKGSFSTLEIQRTEQGDSAMYLCASSKQGLRSNEQFFGPGTRLTVL.

The rearrangement joins TRBV20-1 to TRBJ2-3; no clear D. The germline V gene encodes CDR1 DFQATT and CDR2 SNEGSKA (reference sequence). Trimming left V 5 bases short and J 9 bases short, with 6 bases between. The CDR3 is 9 amino acids. CDR3 sequence reads: CSAGFTQYF. The CDR3 DNA is TGCAGTGCTGGGTTCACGCAGTATTTT.

Concerning this clone: The sample carries other DNA sequences with the same CDR3. This CDR3 is CASSGDSLSNQPQHF. The CDR3 DNA reads TGTGCCAGCAGTGGGGACAGCCTTAGCAATCAGCCCCAGCATTTT. The chain couples TRBV2 to TRBJ1-5, with 7 bases identical to TRBD1. V shed 4 bases, J shed 0 bases, and the junction held 3 bases outside the gene matches. This CDR3 has 15 residues. Germline CDR1 SNHLY, CDR2 FYNNEI. Supplemented by reference TRBV2 and TRBJ1-5, the full variable domain reads EPEVTQTPSHQVTQMGQEVILRCVPISNHLYFYWYRQILGQKVEFLVSFYNNEISEKSEIFDDQFSVERPDGSNFTLKIRSTKLEDSAMYFCASSGDSLSNQPQHFGDGTRLSIL.

This clone has just a few counts. The chain couples TRBV4-2 to TRBJ2-1; D perhaps matches TRBD2 (5 bases). The V gene's germline CDR1 is LGHNA and CDR2 YNFKEQ. The CDR3 is 17 residues long. V was clipped by 0 bases and J by 0 bases, with 12 bases between them. The CDR3: CASSQDERKSSYNEQFF. As DNA, the CDR3 is TGTGCCAGCAGCCAAGATGAGCGGAAGAGCTCCTACAATGAGCAGTTCTTC.

With regard to this clone: This is likely an artifact of a read error, given a far larger clone one base away. The chain links TRBV5-8 to TRBJ2-5; D is undetermined. The CDR3 spans 13 residues. Per the germline V gene, CDR1 is SGHTS and CDR2 is YDEGEE. The CDR3 region is CASSSSGQEIQYF. The CDR3 DNA follows: TGTGCCAGCAGCTCGTCCGGGCAAGAGATCCAGTACTTC. Drawing the rest from reference TRBV5-8 and TRBJ2-5, the complete variable domain is EAGVTQSPTHLIKTRGQQATLRCSPISGHTSVYWYQQALGLGLQFLLWYDEGEERNRGNFPPRFSGRQFPNYSSELNVNALELEDSALYLCASSSSGQEIQYFGPGTRLLVL.

This rearrangement joins TRBV7-9 to TRBJ1-5, with a weak D call TRBD1 (6 bases). This CDR3 comprises 12 residues. Germline values: CDR1 SEHNR, CDR2 FQNEAQ (reference sequence). Trimming took 4 bases from V and 11 from J, leaving 12 bases between them. DNA of the CDR3: TGTGCCAGCAGCTCGGACAGTTTTACCCAGCATTTT. This codes for CASSSDSFTQHF.

The genes are TRBV18 and TRBJ2-5; 9 nucleotides line up with TRBD1. The CDR3 runs to 16 residues. Losses at the gene ends were 5 bases for V and 2 bases for J; bases not matched to a gene: 9. Germline CDR1 KGHSH, CDR2 LQKENI. In nucleotides, the CDR3 is TGTGCCAGCTCAGCATACCGGGACAGGGTTCAAGAGACCCAGTACTTC. Translation: CASSAYRDRVQETQYF.

V and J are TRBV5-6 and TRBJ2-1, with 7 bases lining up with TRBD2. The CDR3 loop spans 15 amino acids. V shed 5 bases and J 6 bases; nucleotides not matched to a gene: 11. Germline loops: CDR1 SGHDT, CDR2 YYEEEE. The CDR3 DNA follows: TGTGCCAGCAGACTCTGGGGAGCGGGAAGCAATGAGCAGTTCTTC. Translation: CASRLWGAGSNEQFF.

The rearrangement links TRBV5-6 to TRBJ1-3, with D possibly being TRBD1 (5 bases). CDR3 length equals 16 residues. Germline CDR1 is SGHDT and CDR2 is YYEEEE. Trimming took 4 bases from V and 0 from J, leaving 14 bases between them. CDR3: CASSLAGAFSGNTIYF. The CDR3 bases are TGTGCCAGCAGCCTAGCCGGGGCTTTCTCTGGAAACACCATATATTTT.

V is TRBV7-9 and J is TRBJ1-3; D is ambiguous. Germline CDR1 reads SEHNR; CDR2 reads FQNEAQ (reference sequence). The CDR3 contains 15 residues. V dropped 5 bases and J dropped 2 bases, with 13 bases sitting between them. In DNA form, the CDR3 reads TGTGCCAGCAGCCTTAAGGGTGGCCCTGGAAACACCATATATTTT. Translation: CASSLKGGPGNTIYF.

The count of this clone is one. The V call is TRBV5-1, the J call TRBJ1-2; possibly TRBD1 for D (5 bases). The CDR3 is 17 amino acids. The V and J ends lost 1 base and 8 bases respectively, with 24 bases between them. Germline V gene sequence: CDR1 SGHRS, CDR2 YFSETQ. CDR3 region: CASSLKLQGAHDRGYTF. In nucleotides, the CDR3 is TGCGCCAGCAGCTTGAAGTTGCAGGGCGCCCACGATAGAGGCTACACCTTC.

V gene TRBV7-8 combines with J gene TRBJ2-5, with 10 bases that match TRBD2. After removal of 0 bases from V and 5 bases from J, the junction contained 6 bases not matched to a gene. This CDR3 contains 16 residues. Germline V gives CDR1 SGHVS, CDR2 FQNEAQ. The CDR3 DNA reads TGTGCCAGCAGCTTAGCGACGAGCGGGAGGGCGGAGACCCAGTACTTC. Translating it yields CASSLATSGRAETQYF.